This record covers a single T cell receptor (beta chain). Method: immunoSEQ multiplex PCR; TCRdb's copy keeps in-frame clones and lacks some. The sample lists some 60,000 clones; 75% to 90% were seen once. This sample is part of a study of blood T cell repertoires in COVID-19. After removal of 1 base from V and 9 bases from J, the junction contained 12 bases not matched to a gene. The CDR3 covers 17 residues. Germline V lookup: CDR1 MGHRA, CDR2 YSYEKL. The receptor comes from a human donor in a cohort sampled during active COVID-19. Sequencing used peripheral blood. The V and J genes are TRBV4-1 and TRBJ2-1, with 10 bases lining up with TRBD2. CDR3 sequence reads: CASSQGLLSGGALEQFF. The CDR3 DNA follows: TGCGCCAGCAGCCAAGGTCTGTTGAGCGGGGGGGCCCTTGAGCAGTTCTTC.